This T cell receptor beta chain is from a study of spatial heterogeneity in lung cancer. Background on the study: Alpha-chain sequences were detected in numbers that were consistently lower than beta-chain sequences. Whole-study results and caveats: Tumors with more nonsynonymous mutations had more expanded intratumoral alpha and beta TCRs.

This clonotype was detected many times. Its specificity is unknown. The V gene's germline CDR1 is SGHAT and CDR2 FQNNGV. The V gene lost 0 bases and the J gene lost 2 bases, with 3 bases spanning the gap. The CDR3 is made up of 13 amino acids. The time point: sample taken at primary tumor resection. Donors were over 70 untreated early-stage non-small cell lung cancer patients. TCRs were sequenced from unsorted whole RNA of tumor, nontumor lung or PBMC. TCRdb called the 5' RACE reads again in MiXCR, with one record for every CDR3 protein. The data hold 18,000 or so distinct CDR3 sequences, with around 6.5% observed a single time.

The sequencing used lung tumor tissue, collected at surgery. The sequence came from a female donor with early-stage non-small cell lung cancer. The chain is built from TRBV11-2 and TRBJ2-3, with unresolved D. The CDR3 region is CASSLDTTDTQYF. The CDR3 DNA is TGTGCCAGCAGCTTAGATACCACAGATACGCAGTATTTT. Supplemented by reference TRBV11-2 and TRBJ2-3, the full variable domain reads EAGVAQSPRYKIIEKRQSVAFWCNPISGHATLYWYQQILGQGPKLLIQFQNNGVVDDSQLPKDRFSAERLKGVDSTLKIQPAKLEDSAVYLCASSLDTTDTQYFGPGTRLTVL.